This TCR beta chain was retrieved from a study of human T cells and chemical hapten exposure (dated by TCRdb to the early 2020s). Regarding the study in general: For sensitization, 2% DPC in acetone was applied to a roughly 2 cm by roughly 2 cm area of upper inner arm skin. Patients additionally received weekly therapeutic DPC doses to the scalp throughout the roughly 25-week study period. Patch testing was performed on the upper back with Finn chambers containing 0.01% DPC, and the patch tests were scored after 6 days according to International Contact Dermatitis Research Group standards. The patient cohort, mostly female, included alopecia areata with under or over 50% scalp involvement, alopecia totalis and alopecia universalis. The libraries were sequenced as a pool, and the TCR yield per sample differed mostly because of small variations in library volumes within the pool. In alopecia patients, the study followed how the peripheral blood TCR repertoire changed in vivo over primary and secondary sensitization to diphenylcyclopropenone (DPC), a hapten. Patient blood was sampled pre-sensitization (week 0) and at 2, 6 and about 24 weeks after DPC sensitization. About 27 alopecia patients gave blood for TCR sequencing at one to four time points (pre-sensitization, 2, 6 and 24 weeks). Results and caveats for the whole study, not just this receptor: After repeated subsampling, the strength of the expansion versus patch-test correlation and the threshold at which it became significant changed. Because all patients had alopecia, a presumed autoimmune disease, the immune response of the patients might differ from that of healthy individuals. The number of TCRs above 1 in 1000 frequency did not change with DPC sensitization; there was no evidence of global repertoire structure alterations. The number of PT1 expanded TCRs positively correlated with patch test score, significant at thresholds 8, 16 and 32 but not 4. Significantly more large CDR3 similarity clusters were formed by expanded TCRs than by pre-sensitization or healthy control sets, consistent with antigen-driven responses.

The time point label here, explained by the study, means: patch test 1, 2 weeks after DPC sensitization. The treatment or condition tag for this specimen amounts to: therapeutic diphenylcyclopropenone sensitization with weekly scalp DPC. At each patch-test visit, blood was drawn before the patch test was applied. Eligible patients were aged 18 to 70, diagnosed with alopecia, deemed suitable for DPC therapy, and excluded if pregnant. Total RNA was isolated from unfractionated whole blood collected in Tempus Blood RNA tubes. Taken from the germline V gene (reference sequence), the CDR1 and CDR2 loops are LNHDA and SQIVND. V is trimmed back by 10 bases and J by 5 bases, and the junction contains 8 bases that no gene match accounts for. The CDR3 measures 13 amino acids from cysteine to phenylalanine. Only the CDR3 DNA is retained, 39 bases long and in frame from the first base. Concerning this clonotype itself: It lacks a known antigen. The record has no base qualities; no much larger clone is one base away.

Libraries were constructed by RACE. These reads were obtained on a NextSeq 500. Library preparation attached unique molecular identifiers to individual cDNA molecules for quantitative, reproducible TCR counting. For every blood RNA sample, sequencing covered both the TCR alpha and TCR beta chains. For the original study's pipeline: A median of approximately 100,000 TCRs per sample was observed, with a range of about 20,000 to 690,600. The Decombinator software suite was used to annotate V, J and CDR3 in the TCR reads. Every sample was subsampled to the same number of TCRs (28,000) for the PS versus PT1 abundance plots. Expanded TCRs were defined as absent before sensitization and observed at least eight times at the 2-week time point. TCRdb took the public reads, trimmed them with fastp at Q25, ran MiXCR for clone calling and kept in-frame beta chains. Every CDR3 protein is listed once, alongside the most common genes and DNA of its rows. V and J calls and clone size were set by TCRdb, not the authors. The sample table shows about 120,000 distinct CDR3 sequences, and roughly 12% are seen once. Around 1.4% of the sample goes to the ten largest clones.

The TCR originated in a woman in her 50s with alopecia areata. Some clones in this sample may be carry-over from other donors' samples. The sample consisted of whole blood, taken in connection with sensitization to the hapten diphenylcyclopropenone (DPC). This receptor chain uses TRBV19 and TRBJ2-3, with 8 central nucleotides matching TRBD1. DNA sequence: TGTGCCACTGGACAGGGAGGCATAGATACGCAGTATTTT. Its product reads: CATGQGGIDTQYF.